The 21 T cell receptor beta chains below were found in one sample sequenced in a study of T cell repertoires in cytomegalovirus infection (dated by TCRdb to between 2018 and 2021). The sequencer listed for this sample is Illumina HiSeq 1500. The public reads were run again by TCRdb, first through fastp at Q25 and then through MiXCR, and only productive beta chains were kept. Every entry covers one CDR3 protein and lists the most common genes and DNA from its rows. The sample table shows approximately 700,000 distinct CDR3 sequences, and approximately 34% are seen once. 2.8% of the sample comes from the top ten. Source material: PBMCs. The receptor set was obtained from a human donor in good health (CMV status not recorded). Some clones in this sample may be carry-over from other donors' samples.

This clonotype was seen repeatedly, ten times or more. This chain links TRBV7-9 with TRBJ2-7, with D perhaps TRBD2 (7 bases). Trimming pared 1 base from V and 1 base from J, leaving 14 bases between. Germline CDR1 SEHNR, CDR2 FQNEAQ (reference sequence). The CDR3 sequence is 16 residues long. CDR3 sequence: CASSLGVGGRSYEQYF. CDR3 bases: TGTGCCAGCAGCTTAGGGGTGGGGGGGCGATCCTACGAGCAGTACTTC.

The V call is TRBV10-3, the J call TRBJ1-1; D unresolved. This CDR3 is built from 11 residues. CDR1 is ENHRY, CDR2 SYGVKD, per germline. CDR3 region: CATCHDTEAFF. The CDR3 region has the DNA TGTGCAACTTGCCACGACACTGAAGCTTTCTTT.

This clonotype was seen only a few times. In DNA form, the CDR3 reads TGTGCCAGCAGCTTATGGGGACTAGCGGGAGGGAACACCGGGGAGCTGTTTTTT. It is translated as CASSLWGLAGGNTGELFF. The chain recombines TRBV7-6 with TRBJ2-2; TRBD2 agrees at 15 bases. Trimming removed 2 bases from V and 1 base from J; junction bases left unmatched: 2. The CDR3 is 18 amino acids. Germline values: CDR1 SGHVS, CDR2 FNYEAQ.

This chain links TRBV7-9 with TRBJ1-2, with D hard to call. Trimming stripped 6 bases from V and 5 bases from J, with 13 bases between. Germline V CDR1 and CDR2: SEHNR, FQNEAQ (reference sequence). CDR3 length: 13 residues. CDR3 loop: CASRFGVQYGYTF. As DNA, the CDR3 is TGTGCCAGCAGATTTGGGGTTCAATATGGCTACACCTTC.

Details on this clonotype: Relative to the germline gene, one junction end is altered; a read error may explain this. CDR3 sequence reads: CASSLQGGATKDKLFF. The CDR3 DNA follows: TGTGCCAGCAGCCTACAAGGCGGGGCAACTAAGGACAAACTGTTTTTC. The V gene is TRBV7-2, the J gene TRBJ1-4; possible D gene TRBD1, 5 bases. This CDR3 region has 16 residues. The germline V gene has CDR1 SGHTA and CDR2 FQGNSA.

This clonotype has a handful of counts. The rearrangement joins TRBV11-2 to TRBJ2-3; perhaps TRBD2 as D (5 bases). Germline V gives CDR1 SGHAT, CDR2 FQNNGV. The CDR3 has 12 residues. Trimming left V 2 bases short and J 7 bases short, with 7 bases between. The CDR3 region is CASSLTSHTQYF. CDR3 DNA sequence: TGTGCCAGCAGCTTAACTAGTCATACGCAGTATTTT.

This chain connects TRBV19 to TRBJ2-1; D is undetermined. V shed 8 bases and J shed 0 bases, with 11 bases lying between them. The CDR3 totals 14 residues. Germline V gene data show CDR1 as LNHDA and CDR2 as SQIVND (reference sequence). This CDR3 is CASGQESSYNEQFF. In nucleotides, the CDR3 is TGTGCCAGTGGTCAGGAGAGCTCCTACAATGAGCAGTTCTTC.

This clonotype was found many times. This chain uses TRBV28 with TRBJ1-1; the match to TRBD1 covers 7 bases. This CDR3 has 14 amino acids. Losses at the gene ends were 3 bases for V and 4 bases for J; bases not matched to a gene: 5. The V gene's germline CDR1 is MDHEN and CDR2 SYDVKM. The CDR3 DNA sequence: TGTGCCAGCAGTTTCCAGGGGGGTGGCACTGAAGCTTTCTTT. Amino acids: CASSFQGGGTEAFF.

On this clonotype itself: Germline is not matched at one junction end, which may reflect a read error. This rearrangement joins TRBV4-1 to TRBJ2-7; the D is unclear. Germline assignment: CDR1 MGHRA and CDR2 YSYEKL. The CDR3 runs to 14 residues. Written as DNA, the CDR3 is TGCGCCAGCATCCAAGACTGGGATCCCTACGAGCAGTACTTT. It yields the protein CASIQDWDPYEQYF.

The chain carries TRBV2 and TRBJ2-2; D gene uncertain. The CDR3 sequence is 15 residues long. Trimming took 3 bases from V and 1 from J, leaving 9 bases between them. Germline CDR1 SNHLY, CDR2 FYNNEI. CDR3 region: CASSEELLNTGELFF. The CDR3 DNA follows: TGTGCCAGCAGTGAGGAGCTACTGAACACCGGGGAGCTGTTTTTT.

This clonotype was found a few times. This chain links TRBV28 with TRBJ1-2; no definite D call. V gave up 3 bases and J gave up 3 bases, with 11 bases separating them. In germline, CDR1 is MDHEN, CDR2 SYDVKM. This CDR3 comprises 14 residues. In DNA, the CDR3 is TGTGCCAGCAGTTTGTACACCAATCACTATGGCTACACCTTC. This codes for CASSLYTNHYGYTF.

About this clonotype: A read error may produce the germline difference seen at one junction end. The genes are TRBV7-2 and TRBJ2-1, with D tentatively TRBD1 or TRBD2 (5 bases each). This CDR3 contains 13 residues. Germline loops: CDR1 SGHTA, CDR2 FQGNSA. CDR3 protein: CASSSEGHNDQFF. The CDR3 DNA is TGTGCCAGCAGCTCTGAGGGGCACAATGATCAGTTCTTC.

This clonotype was seen more than once but under ten times. The V call is TRBV28, the J call TRBJ2-6; D assignment may be TRBD1 or TRBD2 (5 bases each). The length of the CDR3 is 17 residues. Germline V lookup: CDR1 MDHEN, CDR2 SYDVKM. V lost 3 bases and J lost 0, with 12 bases in between. The CDR3 reads CASSFWDGYSGANVLTF. The CDR3 DNA follows: TGTGCCAGCAGTTTTTGGGACGGATACTCTGGGGCCAACGTCCTGACTTTC.

V and J are TRBV19 and TRBJ1-1, with D maybe TRBD1 (6 bases). The CDR3 is 11 amino acids. The germline V and J ends were trimmed by 4 bases and 13 bases, with 13 bases remaining between them. Per the germline V gene, CDR1 is LNHDA and CDR2 is SQIVND (reference sequence). CDR3 region: CASSTGAKDFF. In nucleotides, the CDR3 is TGTGCCAGTAGTACAGGGGCGAAAGATTTCTTT.

V usage is TRBV7-8 and J usage is TRBJ2-2; possibly TRBD1 for D (5 bases). Germline V gene sequence: CDR1 SGHVS, CDR2 FQNEAQ. The V and J ends lost 6 bases and 7 bases respectively, with 15 bases between them. CDR3 length: 14 amino acids. In DNA form, the CDR3 reads TGTGCCAGCAGTAGGCCAAGGGGCCACGGGGAGCTGTTTTTT. It specifies CASSRPRGHGELFF.

The chain combines TRBV7-4 with TRBJ2-7; 9 bases map to TRBD1. Trimming cost V 4 bases and J 6 bases; bases outside gene matches: 10. CDR3 length equals 15 residues. Looked up from germline, CDR1 is SGHVT and CDR2 is SQSDAQ. The CDR3 region has the DNA TGTGCCAGCAGCTCACCGACAGGGGGTTCTTTCGAGCAGTACTTC. Its translation: CASSSPTGGSFEQYF. The full variable domain, its missing parts supplied by reference TRBV7-4 and TRBJ2-7, is GAGVSQSPRYKVAKRGRDVALRCDSISGHVTLYWYRQTLGQGSEVLTYSQSDAQRDKSGRPSGRFSAERPERSVSTLKIQRTEQGDSAVYLCASSSPTGGSFEQYFGPGTRLTVT.

This clonotype has a handful of counts. The rearrangement links TRBV19 to TRBJ2-7; unclear D gene. V lost 7 bases, J lost 2 bases, and 9 bases lay in between. Germline CDR1 is LNHDA and CDR2 is SQIVND (reference sequence). CDR3 size: 12 residues. In DNA, the CDR3 is TGTGCCAGTATGGGGATGGCCTACGAGCAGTACTTC. Translating gives CASMGMAYEQYF. The variable domain in full, completed from reference TRBV19 and TRBJ2-7, reads DGGITQSPKYLFRKEGQNVTLSCEQNLNHDAMYWYRQDPGQGLRLIYYSQIVNDFQKGDIAEGYSVSREKKESFPLTVTSAQKNPTAFYLCASMGMAYEQYFGPGTRLTVT.

This clonotype was counted a few times. J is TRBJ2-3 and V is TRBV19, with 11 bases identical to TRBD2. This CDR3 is 16 amino acids long. Germline values: CDR1 LNHDA, CDR2 SQIVND (reference sequence). V was clipped by 3 bases and J by 1 base; unmatched bases: 3. The CDR3 nucleotides read TGTGCCAGTAGTATTACTAGCGGGGGAGGCACAGATACGCAGTATTTT. Translating gives CASSITSGGGTDTQYF.

This clonotype has just a few counts. The chain joins TRBV7-9 to TRBJ1-1; tentative D call: TRBD1 (5 bases). Per the germline V gene, CDR1 is SEHNR and CDR2 is FQNEAQ (reference sequence). V was pared by 1 base and J by 1 base, with 16 bases between. CDR3 size: 17 residues. This chain's CDR3 is CASSLVREGRKNTEAFF. The CDR3 bases are TGTGCCAGCAGCTTAGTTAGGGAGGGGAGAAAGAACACTGAAGCTTTCTTT.

The chain has TRBV7-6 and TRBJ2-1; D may correspond to TRBD1 or TRBD2 (6 bases each). Trimming cost V 4 bases and J 2 bases, with 18 bases left between them. Germline values: CDR1 SGHVS, CDR2 FNYEAQ. This CDR3 comprises 17 residues. The DNA of the CDR3 is TGTGCCAGCAGCTCAACTAGCCAGGGGTTCGCCTACAATGAGCAGTTCTTC. Translated, it gives CASSSTSQGFAYNEQFF.

This clonotype was found a few times. V usage is TRBV15 and J usage is TRBJ1-1; D is undetermined. This CDR3 spans 13 amino acids. Germline V gives CDR1 LNHNV, CDR2 YYDKDF (reference sequence). V lost 1 base, J lost 1 base, and 4 bases lay in between. CDR3 in DNA: TGTGCCACCAGCAGAGTCAGGAACACTGAAGCTTTCTTT. It is translated as CATSRVRNTEAFF.